These T cell receptor beta chains were read from a single sample in a study of regulatory T cells in long-lasting Graves disease. MiXCR was run by TCRdb on the multiplex PCR reads, yielding one entry per CDR3 protein. The table includes 450,000 to 600,000 distinct CDR3 sequences, roughly 12% detected once. This sample was shared with a second study, whose subject was T cells in Graves' hyperthyroidism and ophthalmopathy.

This specimen consisted of peripheral blood mononuclear cells (PBMCs), obtained at new diagnosis, from a patient treated with antithyroid drugs. The receptor source for this set is a man younger than 45 with Graves disease. CDR3s include the opening cysteine and the closing phenylalanine or tryptophan. The D gene is left open where the match is weak. Not all rows give a size; the values are once, few, many and, for expanded clones, a class.

v_call: TRBV12-3/TRBV12-4; j_call: TRBJ2-1; cdr3_length: 14; d_call: TRBD1; clone_size: many; cdr3_aa: CASSYPAGQGGPFF; cdr3_nt: TGTGCCAGCAGTTACCCCGCCGGACAGGGTGGGCCGTTCTTC
v_call: TRBV7-8; j_call: TRBJ2-7; cdr3_length: 11; d_call: NA; clone_size: NA; cdr3_aa: CASSQRGEQYF; cdr3_nt: TGTGCCAGCAGCCAAAGAGGGGAGCAGTACTTC
v_call: TRBV5-4; j_call: TRBJ1-1; cdr3_length: 12; d_call: NA; clone_size: NA; cdr3_aa: CASGFYKGLAFF; cdr3_nt: TGTGCCAGCGGCTTTTATAAGGGTTTAGCTTTCTTT
v_call: TRBV12-3/TRBV12-4; j_call: TRBJ2-1; cdr3_length: 17; d_call: TRBD1; clone_size: many; cdr3_aa: CASSSLPGQGTHNEQFF; cdr3_nt: TGTGCCAGCAGTTCTTTACCGGGACAGGGGACCCACAATGAGCAGTTCTTC
v_call: TRBV12-3/TRBV12-4; j_call: TRBJ2-1; cdr3_length: 14; d_call: TRBD1; clone_size: NA; cdr3_aa: CASKTDRGDNEQFF; cdr3_nt: TGTGCCAGCAAAACGGACAGGGGCGACAATGAGCAGTTCTTC
v_call: TRBV4-1; j_call: TRBJ2-7; cdr3_length: 15; d_call: TRBD2; clone_size: few; cdr3_aa: CASSNTPSGSHEQYF; cdr3_nt: TGCGCCAGCAGCAATACGCCCAGCGGGAGCCACGAGCAGTACTTC
v_call: TRBV6-2/TRBV6-3; j_call: TRBJ2-1; cdr3_length: 14; d_call: TRBD2; clone_size: many; cdr3_aa: CASSPGTNYNEQFF; cdr3_nt: TGTGCCAGCAGTCCCGGGACTAACTACAATGAGCAGTTCTTC
v_call: TRBV29-1; j_call: TRBJ2-5; cdr3_length: 14; d_call: NA; clone_size: many; cdr3_aa: CSVVTRGRLETQYF; cdr3_nt: TGCAGCGTTGTCACGCGGGGGCGGCTAGAGACCCAGTACTTC
v_call: TRBV20-1; j_call: TRBJ2-1; cdr3_length: 15; d_call: TRBD2; clone_size: many; cdr3_aa: CSARDSSGIGNEQFF; cdr3_nt: TGCAGTGCTAGAGATTCTAGCGGGATAGGTAATGAGCAGTTCTTC
v_call: TRBV27; j_call: TRBJ2-1; cdr3_length: 22; d_call: TRBD2; clone_size: few; cdr3_aa: CASSSIPGLAGGEPQPYNEQFF; cdr3_nt: TGTGCCAGCAGTTCCATTCCGGGACTAGCGGGGGGCGAGCCCCAACCCTACAATGAGCAGTTCTTC
v_call: TRBV20-1; j_call: TRBJ2-7; cdr3_length: 15; d_call: NA; clone_size: many; cdr3_aa: CSAPIKEALTYEQYF; cdr3_nt: TGCAGTGCGCCTATCAAAGAGGCCCTCACCTACGAGCAGTACTTC
v_call: TRBV11-2; j_call: TRBJ2-1; cdr3_length: 15; d_call: TRBD2; clone_size: many; cdr3_aa: CASSSRLANYNEQFF; cdr3_nt: TGTGCCAGCAGCTCCCGACTAGCGAACTACAATGAGCAGTTCTTC
v_call: TRBV27; j_call: TRBJ2-7; cdr3_length: 12; d_call: TRBD1; clone_size: many; cdr3_aa: CASARDRVEQYF; cdr3_nt: TGTGCCAGCGCCCGGGACAGGGTTGAGCAGTACTTC
v_call: TRBV20-1; j_call: TRBJ2-3; cdr3_length: 15; d_call: TRBD2; clone_size: NA; cdr3_aa: CSATGTSGRADTQYF; cdr3_nt: TGCAGTGCGACAGGGACTAGCGGGAGGGCAGATACGCAGTATTTT
v_call: TRBV19; j_call: TRBJ2-1; cdr3_length: 14; d_call: TRBD2; clone_size: NA; cdr3_aa: CASSGKRESNEQFF; cdr3_nt: TGTGCCAGTAGTGGGAAGCGGGAGAGCAATGAGCAGTTCTTC
v_call: TRBV2; j_call: TRBJ2-5; cdr3_length: 13; d_call: TRBD2; clone_size: many; cdr3_aa: CATQVGGGETQYF; cdr3_nt: TGTGCCACCCAAGTCGGGGGAGGGGAGACCCAGTACTTC
v_call: TRBV10-3; j_call: TRBJ2-3; cdr3_length: 15; d_call: TRBD2; clone_size: many; cdr3_aa: CAITASGTSTDTQYF; cdr3_nt: TGTGCCATCACCGCTAGCGGGACTAGCACAGATACGCAGTATTTT
v_call: TRBV28; j_call: TRBJ1-1; cdr3_length: 14; d_call: TRBD1; clone_size: many; cdr3_aa: CASSRGDRVSEAFF; cdr3_nt: TGTGCCAGCAGTCGCGGGGACAGGGTCTCTGAAGCTTTCTTT
v_call: TRBV14; j_call: TRBJ2-3; cdr3_length: 15; d_call: TRBD2; clone_size: many; cdr3_aa: CASSQDVSGLDTQYF; cdr3_nt: TGTGCCAGCAGCCAAGATGTTAGCGGGTTAGATACGCAGTATTTT
v_call: TRBV7-9; j_call: TRBJ2-4; cdr3_length: 15; d_call: TRBD1; clone_size: NA; cdr3_aa: CASRTGTEGSGEQYF; cdr3_nt: TGTGCCAGCAGGACCGGGACAGAGGGGAGTGGGGAGCAGTACTTC
v_call: TRBV7-2; j_call: TRBJ1-3; cdr3_length: 15; d_call: NA; clone_size: many; cdr3_aa: CASSLGGGPGNTIYF; cdr3_nt: TGTGCCAGCAGCTTAGGCGGCGGCCCTGGAAACACCATATATTTT
v_call: TRBV19; j_call: TRBJ2-1; cdr3_length: 13; d_call: NA; clone_size: NA; cdr3_aa: CASSTDLYNEQFF; cdr3_nt: TGTGCCAGTAGTACGGACCTGTACAATGAGCAGTTCTTC
v_call: TRBV27; j_call: TRBJ1-4; cdr3_length: 15; d_call: NA; clone_size: many; cdr3_aa: CASSLLGDPNEKLFF; cdr3_nt: TGTGCCAGCAGTTTGCTCGGGGACCCTAATGAAAAACTGTTTTTT
v_call: TRBV28; j_call: TRBJ1-2; cdr3_length: 14; d_call: TRBD1; clone_size: many; cdr3_aa: CASRVTGGGYGYTF; cdr3_nt: TGTGCCAGCAGAGTGACAGGGGGGGGCTATGGCTACACCTTC
v_call: TRBV7-9; j_call: TRBJ1-1; cdr3_length: 14; d_call: NA; clone_size: few; cdr3_aa: CASSSPDRNTEAFF; cdr3_nt: TGTGCCAGCAGCTCCCCGGACAGGAACACTGAAGCTTTCTTT
v_call: TRBV18; j_call: TRBJ2-3; cdr3_length: 15; d_call: NA; clone_size: once; cdr3_aa: CASSPFGAPTDTQYF; cdr3_nt: TGTGCCAGCTCACCTTTTGGGGCCCCCACAGATACGCAGTATTTT
v_call: TRBV24-1; j_call: TRBJ2-2; cdr3_length: 14; d_call: TRBD2; clone_size: NA; cdr3_aa: CATRGLAEAGELFF; cdr3_nt: TGTGCCACCAGGGGACTAGCCGAGGCCGGGGAGCTGTTTTTT
v_call: TRBV20-1; j_call: TRBJ1-1; cdr3_length: 16; d_call: TRBD1; clone_size: many; cdr3_aa: CSARNRQGISNTEAFF; cdr3_nt: TGCAGTGCTCGTAATAGACAGGGGATATCCAACACTGAAGCTTTCTTT
v_call: TRBV19; j_call: TRBJ2-3; cdr3_length: 14; d_call: TRBD2; clone_size: NA; cdr3_aa: CASSTSGGADTQYF; cdr3_nt: TGTGCCAGTAGTACTAGCGGAGGGGCAGATACGCAGTATTTT
v_call: TRBV27; j_call: TRBJ2-2; cdr3_length: 15; d_call: TRBD2; clone_size: many; cdr3_aa: CASSSGLAFQGELFF; cdr3_nt: TGTGCCAGCAGTTCGGGACTAGCTTTCCAGGGGGAGCTGTTTTTT
v_call: TRBV27; j_call: TRBJ1-4; cdr3_length: 15; d_call: NA; clone_size: many; cdr3_aa: CACNLSGAPGEKLFF; cdr3_nt: TGTGCCTGCAACCTGTCGGGGGCCCCGGGAGAAAAACTGTTTTTT
v_call: TRBV12-3/TRBV12-4; j_call: TRBJ2-1; cdr3_length: 14; d_call: NA; clone_size: many; cdr3_aa: CASSRGGSPNEQFF; cdr3_nt: TGTGCCAGCAGTCGAGGGGGGTCCCCCAATGAGCAGTTCTTC
v_call: TRBV2; j_call: TRBJ2-7; cdr3_length: 14; d_call: TRBD1; clone_size: many; cdr3_aa: CASSTGTGVHEQYF; cdr3_nt: TGTGCCAGCAGTACCGGGACAGGGGTCCACGAGCAGTACTTC
v_call: TRBV6-5; j_call: TRBJ1-5; cdr3_length: 13; d_call: NA; clone_size: many; cdr3_aa: CASSYLGGQPQHF; cdr3_nt: TGTGCCAGCAGTTACCTCGGAGGTCAGCCCCAGCATTTT
v_call: TRBV20-1; j_call: TRBJ1-1; cdr3_length: 11; d_call: NA; clone_size: NA; cdr3_aa: CSVRMNTEAFF; cdr3_nt: TGCAGTGTTAGAATGAACACTGAAGCTTTCTTT
v_call: TRBV6-1; j_call: TRBJ2-3; cdr3_length: 14; d_call: NA; clone_size: few; cdr3_aa: CASSARLGGDTQYF; cdr3_nt: TGTGCCAGCAGTGCCCGCCTAGGGGGGGATACGCAGTATTTT
v_call: TRBV29-1; j_call: TRBJ2-1; cdr3_length: 15; d_call: TRBD2; clone_size: few; cdr3_aa: CSVEETAGEDNEQLF; cdr3_nt: TGCAGCGTTGAAGAAACAGCGGGAGAGGACAATGAGCAGCTCTTC
v_call: TRBV24-1; j_call: TRBJ2-7; cdr3_length: 11; d_call: NA; clone_size: NA; cdr3_aa: CATSDLEEQYF; cdr3_nt: TGTGCCACCAGTGATTTGGAGGAGCAGTACTTC
v_call: TRBV6-5; j_call: TRBJ2-5; cdr3_length: 13; d_call: NA; clone_size: few; cdr3_aa: CASSYVYQETQYF; cdr3_nt: TGTGCCAGCAGTTACGTTTACCAAGAGACCCAGTACTTC
v_call: TRBV20-1; j_call: TRBJ2-1; cdr3_length: 13; d_call: TRBD2; clone_size: many; cdr3_aa: CSAGTSGANEQFF; cdr3_nt: TGCAGTGCCGGGACTAGCGGAGCCAATGAGCAGTTCTTC